The present T cell receptor (beta chain) was sequenced within a study of breast tumors, draining lymph nodes, adjacent tissues. Study-wide results and limits: Tumors had less TCR diversity than lymph nodes, more than nontumor tissue. Data fit most tumor T cells coming from lymph node, expanding in tumor. The lymph node origin of tumor T cells was framed as consistent with a hypothesis, not demonstrated.

A single record per CDR3 protein comes from TCRdb applying MiXCR to the multiplex PCR reads. The table shows 150,000 to 250,000 distinct CDR3 sequences, with 31% occurring only once. Axillary draining lymph nodes of breast cancer patients supplied the node samples. This clonotype was recorded many times. Its antigen is unidentified. V trimming: 7 bases; J trimming: 6 bases; junction bases outside the gene matches: 4. The CDR3 is made up of 12 amino acids. In germline, CDR1 is SNHLY, CDR2 FYNNEI. The clonotype comes from a female donor with breast cancer. Some clones in this sample may be carry-over from other donors' samples. The specimen was axillary lymph node tissue. The chain uses TRBV2 and TRBJ1-2; 8 bases fit TRBD1. CDR3 amino acids: CASNMDRDGYTF. CDR3 nucleotides: TGTGCCAGCAACATGGACAGGGATGGCTACACCTTC.